The 23 T cell receptor beta chains given below trace back to one sample, sequenced in a study of cytomegalovirus exposure and HLA in healthy donors. PCR employed 60 Vbeta and 13 Jbeta primers. Generated by immunoSEQ multiplex PCR, the TCRdb table keeps only in-frame clones and is missing some. The table lists about 170,000 clones, 77% of them singletons. The sequenced material came from PBMCs. These receptors originate from a female donor in good health and CMV-seronegative.

As to this clone: An end of the junction does not agree with germline; a read error may underlie this. CDR3 in DNA: TGTTCCAGCAGCGTCCAGGGCTGGGATTCACCCCTCCACTTT. This encodes CSSSVQGWDSPLHF. This chain links TRBV7-9 with TRBJ1-6, with D perhaps matching TRBD1 (5 bases). The germline gives CDR1 SEHNR, CDR2 FQNEAQ (reference sequence). The CDR3 runs 14 residues.

This clone was counted a few times. The V call is TRBV7-2, the J call TRBJ1-3, with D maybe TRBD1 (6 bases). Germline V gene data show CDR1 as SGHTA and CDR2 as FQGNSA. The CDR3 is made up of 19 amino acids. Trimming removed 5 bases at V and 7 bases at J, with 30 bases between. This chain's CDR3 is CASSPSVDGGAWNRNTIYF. DNA for the CDR3: TGTGCCAGCAGCCCGTCGGTGGATGGGGGCGCATGGAATAGGAACACCATATATTTT.

This chain connects TRBV6-5 to TRBJ2-3; D remains unclear. From germline, CDR1 is MNHEY and CDR2 SVGAGI. The V gene lost 5 bases and the J gene lost 0 bases, with 6 bases spanning the gap. The CDR3 has 13 amino acids. Here the CDR3 reads CASSTTSTDTQYF. CDR3 sequence (DNA): TGTGCCAGCAGTACGACTAGCACAGATACGCAGTATTTT.

The chain employs TRBV7-8 and TRBJ2-1, with a weak D call TRBD2 (7 bases). The germline gives CDR1 SGHVS, CDR2 FQNEAQ. V was cut by 2 bases and J by 8 bases, with 19 bases left in between. There are 16 residues in the CDR3. CDR3 DNA: TGTGCCAGCAGCTTAAGAGTAGGGGGGGCGCAGGATGAGCAGTTCTTC. Its translation is CASSLRVGGAQDEQFF.

The chain couples TRBV13 to TRBJ2-7; 12 bases are shared with TRBD1. This CDR3 is built from 16 residues. CDR1 and CDR2 from the germline V gene are PRHDT and FYEKMQ (reference sequence). The V segment lost 5 bases and the J segment 3 bases; nucleotides outside the gene matches: 8. The CDR3 nucleotides are TGTGCCAGCAGCCGAGCAGGGACAGGGGGCATCTACGAGCAGTACTTC. This translates into CASSRAGTGGIYEQYF.

The J gene is TRBJ1-5, the V gene TRBV19; 9 bases are shared with TRBD1. V shed 8 bases, J shed 5 bases, and the junction held 7 bases outside the gene matches. The CDR3 is 14 residues long. CDR1 and CDR2 from the germline V gene are LNHDA and SQIVND (reference sequence). For the CDR3, the DNA is TGTGCCAGTCGACGACAGGGGGATGATCAGCCCCAGCATTTT. This codes for CASRRQGDDQPQHF.

The V gene is TRBV6-1, the J gene TRBJ2-3; possibly TRBD1 for D (5 bases). V lost 7 bases, J lost 0 bases, and 14 bases lay in between. CDR1 is MNHNS, CDR2 SASEGT, per germline. The CDR3 has 15 residues. CDR3 sequence reads: CASTPGPSSTDTQYF. CDR3 bases: TGTGCCAGCACCCCAGGGCCCTCTAGCACAGATACGCAGTATTTT.

This rearrangement joins TRBV1 to TRBJ2-7; TRBD2 is the table's D call and was not checked against the DNA. TRBV1 is marked as a pseudogene. The CDR3 totals 12 residues. The CDR3, as DNA: TGCACCAGCAGCCAAGACGGGTACGAGCAGTACTTC. Amino acid sequence: CTSSQDGYEQYF.

The gene calls are TRBV18 and TRBJ1-3, with 7 bases matching TRBD1. V lost 3 bases, J lost 0 bases, and 14 bases stayed unmatched. CDR3 length: 19 residues. CDR1 is KGHSH and CDR2 is LQKENI in the germline V gene. The CDR3 nucleotides read TGTGCCAGCTCACCCTCGGGACAGAGCATTTCTTTCTCTGGAAACACCATATATTTT. It is translated as CASSPSGQSISFSGNTIYF.

The CDR3 spells CASSQDLGRTWGEQYF. In DNA form, the CDR3 reads TGTGCCAGCAGCCAAGATCTGGGGCGGACCTGGGGAGAGCAGTACTTC. This sequence joins TRBV14 and TRBJ2-7; D possibly corresponds to TRBD1 (5 bases). The CDR3 totals 16 residues. V lost 0 bases to trimming and J lost 7 bases, with 19 bases between them. CDR1 is SGHDN, CDR2 FVKESK, per germline.

This clone is a singleton in its sample. The V call is TRBV6-5, the J call TRBJ2-1, with TRBD2 matching over 9 bases. Unmatched junction bases numbered 3, after V lost 6 bases and J lost 0 bases. The CDR3 loop spans 15 amino acids. Germline loops: CDR1 MNHEY, CDR2 SVGAGI. The DNA for the CDR3 is TGTGCCAGCAGCCTTAGCGGGAGCTCCTACAATGAGCAGTTCTTC. It yields the protein CASSLSGSSYNEQFF.

The rearrangement uses TRBV28 and TRBJ1-1; tentatively, D is TRBD1 (5 bases). Trimming cost V 4 bases and J 5 bases, with 11 bases left between them. Germline lookup yields CDR1 MDHEN and CDR2 SYDVKM. There are 13 residues in the CDR3. CDR3 DNA sequence: TGTGCCAGCAGTTCCCCGGGACTTACTGAAGCTTTCTTT. Its translation: CASSSPGLTEAFF.

The CDR3 loop reads CSGGGFGTANYEQYF. DNA of the CDR3: TGCAGCGGGGGGGGTTTCGGGACGGCTAACTACGAGCAGTACTTC. This sequence joins TRBV29-1 and TRBJ2-7; 7 nucleotides align to TRBD2. The CDR3 sequence is 15 residues long. From germline, CDR1 is SQVTM and CDR2 ANQGSEA. The ends lost 7 bases at V and 3 bases at J; junction bases unmatched: 15.

The gene calls are TRBV18 and TRBJ2-7; 7 positions agree with TRBD1. V lost 3 bases to trimming and J lost 3 bases; unmatched junction nucleotides: 5. The CDR3 contains 14 residues. In germline, CDR1 is KGHSH, CDR2 LQKENI. CDR3 in amino acids: CASSPRQGNYEQYF. The CDR3 nucleotides read TGTGCCAGCTCACCCCGACAGGGTAACTACGAGCAGTACTTC.

This clone showed up just a few times. In DNA, the CDR3 is TGCGCCAGCAGCCAAGGACCGACAGGGGCGGACACCATATATTTT. It is translated as CASSQGPTGADTIYF. V gene TRBV4-3 combines with J gene TRBJ1-3, with 8 bases identical to TRBD1. The CDR3 runs 15 residues. Germline V CDR1 and CDR2: LGHNA, YSLEER. V was clipped by 1 base and J by 8 bases; unmatched bases: 7.

This chain links TRBV7-9 with TRBJ2-1, with D perhaps matching TRBD2 (5 bases). CDR1 and CDR2 (germline): SEHNR, FQNEAQ (reference sequence). This CDR3 is built from 14 residues. V was pared by 0 bases and J by 10 bases, with 13 bases between. In nucleotides, the CDR3 is TGTGCCAGCAGCTTAGCGAGGGCTAGCACCGAGCAGTTCTTC. Encoded protein: CASSLARASTEQFF. Using reference TRBV7-9 and TRBJ2-1 for the parts outside the CDR3, the full variable domain is DTGVSQNPRHKITKRGQNVTFRCDPISEHNRLYWYRQTLGQGPEFLTYFQNEAQLEKSRLLSDRFSAERPKGSFSTLEIQRTEQGDSAMYLCASSLARASTEQFFGPGTRLTVL.

The chain recombines TRBV11-2 with TRBJ2-7, with 13 bases aligning to TRBD2. Germline values: CDR1 SGHAT, CDR2 FQNNGV. Germline trimming cut 5 bases from V and 3 bases from J; bases unmatched to any gene: 4. CDR3 length equals 15 residues. The CDR3 DNA follows: TGTGCCAGCAGCCCCGGGACTAGCGGGGTCTACGAGCAGTACTTC. Residues: CASSPGTSGVYEQYF.

In nucleotides, the CDR3 is TGCGCCAGCAGCCCCGGACTAGCGGGAGAGAATGAGCAGTTCTTC. Amino acids: CASSPGLAGENEQFF. The genes are TRBV5-1 and TRBJ2-1; 13 positions agree with TRBD2. Germline V gives CDR1 SGHRS, CDR2 YFSETQ. The CDR3 extends over 15 amino acids. Trimming at V came to 4 bases and at J to 7 bases, leaving 5 bases not matched to a gene.

The chain recombines TRBV28 with TRBJ1-5; D gene unclear. CDR3 length: 11 amino acids. V lost 3 bases, J lost 7 bases, and 4 bases lay in between. The V gene's germline CDR1 is MDHEN and CDR2 SYDVKM. The CDR3 nucleotides are TGTGCCAGCAGTTTCCCGCAGCCCCAGCATTTT. This encodes CASSFPQPQHF.

The chain couples TRBV28 to TRBJ1-1, with D possibly TRBD1 on 5 matching bases. Germline V gene data show CDR1 as MDHEN and CDR2 as SYDVKM. The germline V and J ends were trimmed by 3 bases and 1 base, with 9 bases remaining between them. The CDR3 runs to 14 residues. The chain's CDR3 is CASSFQGKNTEAFF. CDR3 in DNA: TGTGCCAGCAGTTTTCAGGGAAAGAACACTGAAGCTTTCTTT.

J is TRBJ1-2 and V is TRBV18, with 7 nucleotides matching TRBD1. The CDR3 covers 14 residues. Germline assignment: CDR1 KGHSH and CDR2 LQKENI. Losses at the gene ends were 2 bases for V and 3 bases for J; bases not matched to a gene: 3. CDR3 sequence (DNA): TGTGCCAGCTCACCAGGGGACAGAGACTATGGCTACACCTTC. Translation: CASSPGDRDYGYTF.

V usage is TRBV2 and J usage is TRBJ2-7; a weak D match, TRBD1 (6 bases). This CDR3 comprises 13 residues. Trimming stripped 5 bases from V and 7 bases from J, with 15 bases between. Germline CDR1 reads SNHLY; CDR2 reads FYNNEI. The CDR3 sequence is CASSKSLRGEQYF. DNA of the CDR3: TGTGCCAGCAGTAAAAGTTTGAGGGGGGAGCAGTACTTC.

The genes are TRBV5-4 and TRBJ1-6; 9 bases fit TRBD1. V dropped 2 bases and J dropped 1; count of bases not matched to a gene: 1. Per germline, CDR1 SGHNT and CDR2 YYREEE (reference sequence). The CDR3 is 16 residues long. Here the CDR3 DNA reads TGTGCCAGCAGCTTTGACAGGGGGTCCTATAATTCACCCCTCCACTTT. Protein product: CASSFDRGSYNSPLHF.